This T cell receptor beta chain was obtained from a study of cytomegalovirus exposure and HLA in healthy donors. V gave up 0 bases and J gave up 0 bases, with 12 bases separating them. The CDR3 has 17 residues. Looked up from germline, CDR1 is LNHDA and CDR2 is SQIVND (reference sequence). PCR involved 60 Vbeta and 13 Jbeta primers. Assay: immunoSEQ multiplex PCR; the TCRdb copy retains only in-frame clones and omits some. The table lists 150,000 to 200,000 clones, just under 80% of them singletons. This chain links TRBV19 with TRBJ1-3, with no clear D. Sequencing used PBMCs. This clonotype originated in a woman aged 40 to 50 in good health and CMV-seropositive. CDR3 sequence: CASSIDLFTISGNTIYF. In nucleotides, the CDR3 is TGTGCCAGTAGTATAGATTTGTTTACTATCTCTGGAAACACCATATATTTT.